The next 19 T cell receptor beta chains were all read from a single sample in a study of T cells in Graves' hyperthyroidism and ophthalmopathy. TCR beta CDR3 regions were amplified from RNA. The TCR CDR3 first-round RT-PCR relied on the HTBI primer set. TCRdb redid the calling of the multiplex PCR reads with MiXCR, one entry per CDR3 protein. Of 400,000 or so distinct CDR3 sequences listed, over 12% were seen once; the top ten hold 25% to 30%. The specimen was blood. These receptors all stem from a man aged 45-65 years with Graves' ophthalmopathy.

The V and J genes are TRBV27 and TRBJ1-1; D remains ambiguous. The CDR3 contains 16 residues. The ends were cut back, 5 bases at V and 2 bases at J, with 18 bases in the middle. Germline lookup yields CDR1 MNHEY and CDR2 SMNVEV (reference sequence). CDR3 protein: CASSPTANRQNTEAFF. DNA for the CDR3: TGTGCCAGCAGTCCTACAGCAAACCGACAAAACACTGAAGCTTTCTTT.

A few counts support this clonotype. CDR3 amino acids: CASAGGEEQFF. CDR3 DNA sequence: TGTGCCAGCGCGGGCGGGGAAGAGCAGTTCTTC. V and J are TRBV7-9 and TRBJ2-1, with TRBD2 as a possible D gene (6 bases). This CDR3 has 11 residues. V shed 8 bases and J shed 10 bases, with 12 bases lying between them. In germline, CDR1 is SEHNR, CDR2 FQNEAQ (reference sequence).

This clonotype was counted ten times or more. The chain employs TRBV3-1 and TRBJ2-5; 7 bases line up with TRBD2. Losses at the gene ends were 0 bases for V and 4 bases for J; bases not matched to a gene: 14. The CDR3 contains 18 residues. Germline V gene lookup returns CDR1 LGHDT and CDR2 YNNKEL (reference sequence). CDR3 sequence: CASSQDMLAGVVGETQYF. In DNA form, the CDR3 reads TGTGCCAGCAGCCAAGATATGTTGGCGGGAGTCGTTGGAGAGACCCAGTACTTC.

This clonotype was counted a few times. The chain recombines TRBV27 with TRBJ2-3; TRBD2 aligns across 8 bases. CDR1 and CDR2 from the germline V gene are MNHEY and SMNVEV (reference sequence). J was trimmed by 2 bases and V by 3 bases; bases with no gene match: 7. The CDR3 consists of 16 residues. This chain's CDR3 is CASSFDSGMNTDTQYF. The CDR3 coding sequence is TGTGCCAGCAGTTTTGATAGCGGGATGAACACAGATACGCAGTATTTT.

This clonotype appeared many times. The chain recombines TRBV20-1 with TRBJ2-3, with 9 positions matching TRBD1. Trimming at V came to 0 bases and at J to 4 bases, leaving 5 bases not matched to a gene. Germline V gene data show CDR1 as DFQATT and CDR2 as SNEGSKA (reference sequence). The CDR3 extends over 15 amino acids. The DNA of the CDR3 is TGCAGTGCTAGAGATAGGACAGGGGAGGCAGATACGCAGTATTTT. Its translation: CSARDRTGEADTQYF.

There are many counts of this clonotype. J is TRBJ2-3 and V is TRBV7-6, with 10 bases identical to TRBD2. The germline gives CDR1 SGHVS, CDR2 FNYEAQ. Losses at the gene ends were 1 base for V and 1 base for J; bases not matched to a gene: 2. The CDR3 runs 16 residues. CDR3 loop: CASSLEGTSGTDTQYF. The CDR3, as DNA: TGTGCCAGCAGCTTAGAAGGGACTAGCGGCACAGATACGCAGTATTTT.

This clonotype has ten or more counts. The chain carries TRBV28 and TRBJ2-5, with 7 positions matching TRBD1. Germline V gene lookup returns CDR1 MDHEN and CDR2 SYDVKM. With V trimmed by 5 bases and J by 0 bases, 6 bases remained unmatched. The CDR3 consists of 15 residues. The CDR3 sequence is CASSPNGQDQETQYF. The CDR3, as DNA: TGTGCCAGCAGTCCCAATGGACAGGACCAAGAGACCCAGTACTTC.

This chain connects TRBV9 to TRBJ1-1; D is unresolved. Germline CDR1 is SGDLS and CDR2 is YYNGEE. V dropped 0 bases and J dropped 4 bases, with 10 bases sitting between them. CDR3 length: 14 amino acids. The CDR3 sequence: CASSVDPRSTEAFF. The CDR3 DNA reads TGTGCCAGCAGCGTAGACCCGCGGAGCACTGAAGCTTTCTTT.

The chain links TRBV5-6 to TRBJ1-1; 10 bases fit TRBD1. The CDR3 runs to 18 residues. The germline V gene encodes CDR1 SGHDT and CDR2 YYEEEE. Germline trimming cut 2 bases from V and 3 bases from J; bases unmatched to any gene: 13. The chain's CDR3 is CASSFFSGTGVADTEAFF. The CDR3 DNA sequence: TGTGCCAGCAGCTTTTTTTCCGGGACAGGGGTTGCTGACACTGAAGCTTTCTTT.

This clonotype was recorded many times. The chain has TRBV7-2 and TRBJ2-7; TRBD1 might be the D (6 bases). The germline gives CDR1 SGHTA, CDR2 FQGNSA. With 5 bases removed from V and 1 base from J, the gap between germline ends came to 15 bases. The length of the CDR3 is 15 residues. DNA of the CDR3: TGTGCCAGCAGCCCCCCTAGGACAGCTTCCTACGAGCAGTACTTC. Amino acids: CASSPPRTASYEQYF.

The chain employs TRBV9 and TRBJ1-1, with TRBD1 as a possible D gene (6 bases). With 0 bases removed from V and 1 base from J, the gap between germline ends came to 10 bases. The CDR3 consists of 15 residues. The V gene's germline CDR1 is SGDLS and CDR2 YYNGEE. In DNA, the CDR3 is TGTGCCAGCAGCGTAGTGGGGGGCAAGAACACTGAAGCTTTCTTT. Its translation is CASSVVGGKNTEAFF.

With regard to this clonotype: One end of the junction varies from germline; a read error may be responsible. V is TRBV12-5 and J is TRBJ1-5; D ambiguous. CDR3 length: 17 residues. Germline V gives CDR1 LGHNT, CDR2 FRNRAP. The CDR3 protein is CASGLVPGSRFNQSQHF. CDR3 DNA: TGTGCTAGTGGTTTGGTACCGGGAAGCAGATTCAATCAGTCCCAGCATTTT.

V and J are TRBV5-1 and TRBJ2-1; 8 positions agree with TRBD1. The CDR3 sequence is 15 residues long. In germline, CDR1 is SGHRS, CDR2 YFSETQ. The V segment lost 2 bases and the J segment 4 bases; nucleotides outside the gene matches: 5. The CDR3 nucleotides read TGCGCCAGCAGCTTCGGACAGGGAGGTTACAATGAGCAGTTCTTC. Translating it yields CASSFGQGGYNEQFF.

For this clonotype: Given a much more abundant clone one base away, this may be a read error. This chain uses TRBV7-6 with TRBJ2-7, with 9 bases matching TRBD1. The CDR3 covers 16 residues. Per the germline V gene, CDR1 is SGHVS and CDR2 is FNYEAQ. The CDR3 DNA sequence: TGTGCCAGCAGCCCAGGACAGGGGAAGTTGACCTACGAGCAGCACTTC. Protein: CASSPGQGKLTYEQHF. Based on the CDR3 plus reference TRBV7-6 and TRBJ2-7, the full variable domain is GAGVSQSPRYKVTKRGQDVALRCDPISGHVSLYWYRQALGQGPEFLTYFNYEAQQDKSGLPNDRFSAERPEGSISTLTIQRTEQRDSAMYRCASSPGQGKLTYEQHFGPGTRLTVT.

This rearrangement joins TRBV18 to TRBJ2-1; tentatively, D is TRBD2 (6 bases). This CDR3 is 15 amino acids long. Deletions cut 3 bases from V and 4 bases from J, with 13 bases between. Germline CDR1 is KGHSH and CDR2 is LQKENI. Here the CDR3 reads CASSPPGTLYNEQFF. In DNA form, the CDR3 reads TGTGCCAGCTCACCTCCCGGGACTCTATACAATGAGCAGTTCTTC.

The J gene is TRBJ2-5, the V gene TRBV7-9; the D call may be TRBD1 or TRBD2 (6 bases each). Germline V gene lookup returns CDR1 SEHNR and CDR2 FQNEAQ (reference sequence). The CDR3 is 14 residues long. V gave up 2 bases and J gave up 5 bases, with 12 bases separating them. CDR3 coding DNA: TGTGCCAGCAGCTTAATTGGGGGGCCGGAGACCCAGTACTTC. Protein: CASSLIGGPETQYF. Full variable domain (outside the CDR3, taken from reference TRBV7-9 and TRBJ2-5): DTGVSQNPRHKITKRGQNVTFRCDPISEHNRLYWYRQTLGQGPEFLTYFQNEAQLEKSRLLSDRFSAERPKGSFSTLEIQRTEQGDSAMYLCASSLIGGPETQYFGPGTRLLVL.

V gene TRBV6-2 or TRBV6-3 combines with J gene TRBJ2-3; D gene uncertain. The length of the CDR3 is 13 residues. The V end lost 10 bases, the J end lost 3 bases, and 14 bases lay between the germline ends. Germline lookup yields CDR1 MNHEY and CDR2 SVGEGT. Here the CDR3 reads CATRISGTDTQYF. DNA for the CDR3: TGTGCCACCAGAATATCGGGTACAGATACGCAGTATTTT.

The table lists this clonotype with many counts. The chain uses TRBV20-1 and TRBJ1-2; 10 nucleotides align to TRBD1. The ends lost 0 bases at V and 2 bases at J; junction bases unmatched: 6. The CDR3 spans 16 residues. CDR1 and CDR2 from the germline V gene are DFQATT and SNEGSKA (reference sequence). The CDR3, as DNA: TGCAGTGCTAGAGACCCGACAGGGGGCACGAACTATGGCTACACCTTC. As protein: CSARDPTGGTNYGYTF.

The chain combines TRBV24-1 with TRBJ1-1; D is undetermined. This CDR3 spans 14 amino acids. V was cut by 5 bases and J by 0 bases, with 9 bases left in between. Germline assignment: CDR1 KGHDR and CDR2 SFDVKD. CDR3 DNA: TGTGCCACCAGTGGGGCCCCCTTGAACACTGAAGCTTTCTTT. It specifies CATSGAPLNTEAFF.